This T cell receptor beta chain was obtained from a study of OX40 agonist ivuxolimab in advanced cancers. Study-level information: Aged roughly 20 to 79 with a mean of about 63 years, they were about 78% male. Prior checkpoint blockade (anti-PD-1, anti-PD-L1 or anti-CTLA-4) was permitted; less than 45% had it. Patients achieving partial responses numbered three: one hepatocellular carcinoma case and two cutaneous melanoma cases. Study-level points and caveats: Relative to CD4+, CD8+ T cells held more expanded clones on average.

The germline V gene encodes CDR1 SGHKS and CDR2 YYEKEE (reference sequence). This CDR3 contains 13 residues. V lost 0 bases to trimming and J lost 2 bases, with 6 bases between them. Sequenced by immunoSEQ multiplex PCR; TCRdb stores in-frame clones only, minus some. The profile shows around 85,000 clones, 91% of them singletons. Remarks on this clone: Antigen unknown.

The chain has TRBV5-5 and TRBJ2-7; D ambiguous. This material consisted of CD4+ or CD8+ T cells sorted from blood, taken in a trial of the OX40 agonist ivuxolimab. This clonotype was sampled from an adult with an advanced solid tumor such as melanoma, head and neck, liver or kidney cancer. The CDR3 protein is CASSLVVAYEQYF. DNA for the CDR3: TGTGCCAGCAGCTTGGTAGTCGCCTACGAGCAGTACTTC.